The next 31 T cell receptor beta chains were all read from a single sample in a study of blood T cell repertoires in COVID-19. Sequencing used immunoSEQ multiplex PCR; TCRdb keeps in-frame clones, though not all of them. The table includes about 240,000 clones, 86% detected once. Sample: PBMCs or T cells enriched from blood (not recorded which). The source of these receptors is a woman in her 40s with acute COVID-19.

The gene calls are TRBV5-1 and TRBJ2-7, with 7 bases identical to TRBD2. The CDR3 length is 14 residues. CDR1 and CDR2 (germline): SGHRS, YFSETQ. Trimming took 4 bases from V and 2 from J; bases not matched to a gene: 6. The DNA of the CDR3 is TGCGCCAGCAGCCCATTGGCGGGAGCCTACGAGCAGTACTTC. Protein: CASSPLAGAYEQYF.

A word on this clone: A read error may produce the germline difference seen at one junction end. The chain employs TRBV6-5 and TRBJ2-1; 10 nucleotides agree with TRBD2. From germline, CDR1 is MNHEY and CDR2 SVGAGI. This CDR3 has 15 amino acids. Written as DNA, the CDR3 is TGTGCCAGCAGTTACTTCTCCGGGACTAGCGAACATATTGTCTTC. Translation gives CASSYFSGTSEHIVF.

CDR3 in DNA: TGTGCCAGCAGCTTACGATTGAGGTCTTACGAGCAGTACTTC. This codes for CASSLRLRSYEQYF. The rearrangement links TRBV13 to TRBJ2-7; D gene unclear. V was cut by 2 bases and J by 4 bases, with 12 bases left in between. Germline values: CDR1 PRHDT, CDR2 FYEKMQ (reference sequence). The CDR3 is made up of 14 amino acids.

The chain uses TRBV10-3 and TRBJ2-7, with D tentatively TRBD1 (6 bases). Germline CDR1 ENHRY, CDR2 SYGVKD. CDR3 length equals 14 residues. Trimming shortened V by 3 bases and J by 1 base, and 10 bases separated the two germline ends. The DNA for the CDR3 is TGTGCCATCAGTGAAGACAGGACGTCCTACGAGCAGTACTTC. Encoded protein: CAISEDRTSYEQYF.

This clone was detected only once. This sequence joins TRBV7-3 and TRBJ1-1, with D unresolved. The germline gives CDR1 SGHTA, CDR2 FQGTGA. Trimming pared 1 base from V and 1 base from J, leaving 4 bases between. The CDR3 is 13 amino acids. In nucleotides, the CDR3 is TGTGCCAGCAGCTTAAGCAGGAACACTGAAGCTTTCTTT. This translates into CASSLSRNTEAFF.

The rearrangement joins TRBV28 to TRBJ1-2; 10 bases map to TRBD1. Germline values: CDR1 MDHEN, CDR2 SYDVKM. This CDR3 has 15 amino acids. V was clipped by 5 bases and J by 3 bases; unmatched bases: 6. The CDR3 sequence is CASSTPTGGHYGYTF. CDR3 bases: TGTGCCAGCAGTACTCCGACAGGGGGCCACTATGGCTACACCTTC.

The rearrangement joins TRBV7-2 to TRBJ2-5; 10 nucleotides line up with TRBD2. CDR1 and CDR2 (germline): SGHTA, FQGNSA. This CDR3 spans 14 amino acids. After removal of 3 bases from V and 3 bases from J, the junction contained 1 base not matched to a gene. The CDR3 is CASSFGLAEETQYF. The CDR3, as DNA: TGTGCCAGCAGCTTCGGACTAGCGGAAGAGACCCAGTACTTC.

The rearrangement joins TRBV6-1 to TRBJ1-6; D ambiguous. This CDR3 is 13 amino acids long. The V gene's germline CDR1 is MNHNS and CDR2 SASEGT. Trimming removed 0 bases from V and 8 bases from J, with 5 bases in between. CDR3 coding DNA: TGTGCCAGCAGTGAAGCTGCGGATTCACCCCTCCACTTT. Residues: CASSEAADSPLHF.

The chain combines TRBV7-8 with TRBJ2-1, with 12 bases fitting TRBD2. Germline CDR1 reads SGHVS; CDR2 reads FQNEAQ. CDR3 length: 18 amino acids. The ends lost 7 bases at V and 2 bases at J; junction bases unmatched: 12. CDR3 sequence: CASISSGRAVRAYNEQFF. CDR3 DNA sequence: TGTGCCAGCATATCTAGCGGGAGGGCCGTTAGGGCCTACAATGAGCAGTTCTTC.

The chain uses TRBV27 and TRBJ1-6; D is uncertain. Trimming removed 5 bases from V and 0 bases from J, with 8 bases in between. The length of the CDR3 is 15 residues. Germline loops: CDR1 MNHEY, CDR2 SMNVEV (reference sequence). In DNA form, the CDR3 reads TGTGCCAGCAGTCCTGACTTCTCCTATAATTCACCCCTCCACTTT. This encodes CASSPDFSYNSPLHF.

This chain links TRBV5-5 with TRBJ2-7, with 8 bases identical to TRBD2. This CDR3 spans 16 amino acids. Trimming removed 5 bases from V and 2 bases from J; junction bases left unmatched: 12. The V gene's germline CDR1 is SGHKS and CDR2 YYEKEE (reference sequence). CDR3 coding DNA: TGTGCCAGCAGGCGTACCGGGACTAGGGAAACCTACGAGCAGTACTTC. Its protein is CASRRTGTRETYEQYF.

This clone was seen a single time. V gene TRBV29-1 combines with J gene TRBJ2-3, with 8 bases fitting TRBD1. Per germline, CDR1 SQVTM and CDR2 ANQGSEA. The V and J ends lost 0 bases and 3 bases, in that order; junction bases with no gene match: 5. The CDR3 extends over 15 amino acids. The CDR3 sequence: CSVEDDRGTTDTQYF. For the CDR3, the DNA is TGCAGCGTTGAAGATGACAGGGGTACAACAGATACGCAGTATTTT.

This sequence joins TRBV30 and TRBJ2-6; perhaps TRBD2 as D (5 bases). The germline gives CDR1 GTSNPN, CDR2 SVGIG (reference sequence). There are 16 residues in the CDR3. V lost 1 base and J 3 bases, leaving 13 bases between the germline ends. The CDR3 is CAWSATGGFGANVLTF. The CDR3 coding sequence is TGTGCCTGGAGTGCAACGGGCGGGTTTGGGGCCAACGTCCTGACTTTC.

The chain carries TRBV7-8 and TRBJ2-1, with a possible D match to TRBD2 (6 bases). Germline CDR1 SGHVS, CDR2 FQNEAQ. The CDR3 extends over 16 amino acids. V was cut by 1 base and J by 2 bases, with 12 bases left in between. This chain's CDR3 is CASSLVGVAAYNEQFF. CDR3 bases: TGTGCCAGCAGCTTAGTAGGGGTAGCGGCCTACAATGAGCAGTTCTTC.

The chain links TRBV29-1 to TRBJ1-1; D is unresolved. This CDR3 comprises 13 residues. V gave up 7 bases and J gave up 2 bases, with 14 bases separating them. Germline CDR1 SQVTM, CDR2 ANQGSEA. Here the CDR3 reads CSATLEVNTEAFF. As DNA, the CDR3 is TGCAGCGCCACCTTAGAAGTAAACACTGAAGCTTTCTTT.

The CDR3 DNA sequence: TGTGCCAGCAGCACCCCGGGACTAGCGGGAGGGGGTCCAGGCACAGATACGCAGTATTTT. As protein: CASSTPGLAGGGPGTDTQYF. The J gene is TRBJ2-3, the V gene TRBV21-1; TRBD2, the table's D call, lacks a check against the DNA. TRBV21-1 is recorded as a pseudogene. The CDR3 runs to 20 residues.

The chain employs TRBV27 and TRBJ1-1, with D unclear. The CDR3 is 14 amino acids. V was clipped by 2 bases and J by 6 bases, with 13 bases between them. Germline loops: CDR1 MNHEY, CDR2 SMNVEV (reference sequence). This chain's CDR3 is CASSLGPEQSEAFF. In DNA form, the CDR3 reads TGTGCCAGCAGTTTAGGCCCCGAACAGTCTGAAGCTTTCTTT.

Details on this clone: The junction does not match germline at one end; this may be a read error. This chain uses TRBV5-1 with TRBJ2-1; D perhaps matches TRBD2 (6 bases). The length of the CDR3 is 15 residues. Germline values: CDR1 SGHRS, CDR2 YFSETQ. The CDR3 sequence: CASNLGDSNYNEQFF. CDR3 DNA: TGCGCCAGCAACTTGGGGGACTCAAACTACAATGAGCAGTTCTTC. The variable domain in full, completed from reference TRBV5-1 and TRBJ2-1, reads KAGVTQTPRYLIKTRGQQVTLSCSPISGHRSVSWYQQTPGQGLQFLFEYFSETQRNKGNFPGRFSGRQFSNSRSEMNVSTLELGDSALYLCASNLGDSNYNEQFFGPGTRLTVL.

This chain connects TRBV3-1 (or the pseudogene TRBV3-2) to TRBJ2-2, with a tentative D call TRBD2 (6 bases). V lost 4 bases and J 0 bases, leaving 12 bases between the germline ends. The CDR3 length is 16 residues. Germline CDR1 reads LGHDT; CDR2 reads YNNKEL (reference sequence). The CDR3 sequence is CASSPATSSNTGELFF. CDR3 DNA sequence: TGTGCCAGCAGCCCTGCGACTAGTTCGAACACCGGGGAGCTGTTTTTT.

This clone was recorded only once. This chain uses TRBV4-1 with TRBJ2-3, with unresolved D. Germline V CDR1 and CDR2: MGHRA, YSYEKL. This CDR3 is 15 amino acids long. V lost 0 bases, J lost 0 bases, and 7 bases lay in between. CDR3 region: CASSQDGRSTDTQYF. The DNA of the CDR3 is TGCGCCAGCAGCCAAGATGGCAGGAGCACAGATACGCAGTATTTT.

This CDR3 is CASSLGGPPRFF. The DNA for the CDR3 is TGTGCCAGCAGCCTCGGAGGGCCCCCAAGGTTCTTC. This chain uses TRBV5-8 with TRBJ2-1, with D perhaps matching TRBD2 (6 bases). Between the trimmed V and J ends, which lost 4 bases and 15 bases, there was a span of 17 bases. Looked up from germline, CDR1 is SGHTS and CDR2 is YDEGEE. This CDR3 has 12 residues.

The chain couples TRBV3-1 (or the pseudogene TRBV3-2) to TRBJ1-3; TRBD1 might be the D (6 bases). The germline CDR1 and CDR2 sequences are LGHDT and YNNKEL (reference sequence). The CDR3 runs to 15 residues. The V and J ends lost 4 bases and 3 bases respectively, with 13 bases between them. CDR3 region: CASSRDTSRGNTIYF. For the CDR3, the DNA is TGTGCCAGCAGCCGGGACACAAGCCGTGGAAACACCATATATTTT.

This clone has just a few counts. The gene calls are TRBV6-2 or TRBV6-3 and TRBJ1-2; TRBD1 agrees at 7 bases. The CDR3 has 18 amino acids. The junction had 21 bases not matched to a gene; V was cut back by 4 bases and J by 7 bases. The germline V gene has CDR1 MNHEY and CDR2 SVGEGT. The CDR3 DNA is TGTGCCAGCAGTTCCCCTCTAAAACTTGGACAGGCCAGTCTTGGCTACACCTTC. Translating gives CASSSPLKLGQASLGYTF.

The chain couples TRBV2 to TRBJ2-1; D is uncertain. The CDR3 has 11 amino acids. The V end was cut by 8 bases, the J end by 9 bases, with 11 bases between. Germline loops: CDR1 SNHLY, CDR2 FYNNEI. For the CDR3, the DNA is TGTGCCAGCCTTCGACTTATTGAGCAGTTCTTC. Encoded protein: CASLRLIEQFF.

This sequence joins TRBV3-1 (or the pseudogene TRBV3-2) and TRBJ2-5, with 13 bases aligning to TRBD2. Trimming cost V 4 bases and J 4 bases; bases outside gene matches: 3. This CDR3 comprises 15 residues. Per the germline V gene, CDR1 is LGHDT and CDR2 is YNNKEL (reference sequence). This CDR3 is CASSLRLAGGETQYF. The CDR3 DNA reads TGTGCCAGCAGCCTTCGACTAGCGGGAGGAGAGACCCAGTACTTC.

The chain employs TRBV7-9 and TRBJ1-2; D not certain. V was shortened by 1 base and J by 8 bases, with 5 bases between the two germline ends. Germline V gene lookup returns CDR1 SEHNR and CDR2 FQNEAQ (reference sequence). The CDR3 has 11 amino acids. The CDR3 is CASSLGHGYTF. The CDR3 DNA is TGTGCCAGCAGCTTAGGGCACGGCTACACCTTC.

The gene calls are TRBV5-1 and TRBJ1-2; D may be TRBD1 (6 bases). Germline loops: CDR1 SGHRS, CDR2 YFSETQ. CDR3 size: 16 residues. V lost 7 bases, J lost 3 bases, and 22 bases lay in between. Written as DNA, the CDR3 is TGCGCCAGCTCCTGGCCGGTTGGGCAGGGGCACTATGGCTACACCTTC. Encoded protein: CASSWPVGQGHYGYTF.

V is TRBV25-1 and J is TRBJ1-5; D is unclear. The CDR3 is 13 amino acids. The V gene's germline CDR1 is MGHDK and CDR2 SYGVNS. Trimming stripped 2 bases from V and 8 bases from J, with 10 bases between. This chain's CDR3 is CASSELGVEPQHF. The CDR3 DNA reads TGTGCCAGCAGTGAACTTGGAGTTGAGCCCCAGCATTTT.

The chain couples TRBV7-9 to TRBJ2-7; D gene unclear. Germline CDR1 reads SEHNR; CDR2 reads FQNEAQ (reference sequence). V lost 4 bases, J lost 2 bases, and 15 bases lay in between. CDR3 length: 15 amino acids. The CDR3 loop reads CASSSRSVLAYEQYF. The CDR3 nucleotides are TGTGCCAGCAGCTCTAGATCCGTCTTAGCCTACGAGCAGTACTTC. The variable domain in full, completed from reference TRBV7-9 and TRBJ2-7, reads DTGVSQNPRHKITKRGQNVTFRCDPISEHNRLYWYRQTLGQGPEFLTYFQNEAQLEKSRLLSDRFSAERPKGSFSTLEIQRTEQGDSAMYLCASSSRSVLAYEQYFGPGTRLTVT.

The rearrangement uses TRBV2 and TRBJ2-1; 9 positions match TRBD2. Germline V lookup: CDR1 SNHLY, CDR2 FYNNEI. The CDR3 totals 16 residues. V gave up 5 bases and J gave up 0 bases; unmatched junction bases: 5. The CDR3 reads CASSRLAASSYNEQFF. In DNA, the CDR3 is TGTGCCAGCAGTAGACTAGCGGCGAGCTCCTACAATGAGCAGTTCTTC.

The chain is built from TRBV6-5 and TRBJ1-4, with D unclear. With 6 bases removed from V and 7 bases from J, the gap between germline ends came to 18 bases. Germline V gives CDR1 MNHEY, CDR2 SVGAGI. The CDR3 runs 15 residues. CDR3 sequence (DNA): TGTGCCAGCAGAGTCCCGGGATTTGGCGGTGAAAAACTGTTTTTT. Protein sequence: CASRVPGFGGEKLFF.